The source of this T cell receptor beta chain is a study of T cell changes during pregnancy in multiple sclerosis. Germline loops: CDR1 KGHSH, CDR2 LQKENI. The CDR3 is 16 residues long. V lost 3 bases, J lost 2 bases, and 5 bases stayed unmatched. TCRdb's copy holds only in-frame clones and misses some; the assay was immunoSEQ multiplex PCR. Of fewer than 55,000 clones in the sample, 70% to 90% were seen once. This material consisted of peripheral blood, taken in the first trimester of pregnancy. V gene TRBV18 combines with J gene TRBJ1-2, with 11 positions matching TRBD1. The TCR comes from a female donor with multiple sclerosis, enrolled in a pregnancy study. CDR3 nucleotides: TGTGCCAGCTCACCCCGGACAGGGGGCTGGAACTATGGCTACACCTTC. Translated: CASSPRTGGWNYGYTF.